These T cell receptor beta chains were read from a single sample in a study of STAT5B mutations in CD4+ large granular lymphocyte leukemia. TCRdb's copy holds only in-frame clones and misses some; the assay was immunoSEQ multiplex PCR. The table records approximately 1,500 clones, about 77% of them present only once. The sequencing input was PBMCs. The source of these receptors is a woman between 65 and 79 years old with CD4+ T-cell large granular lymphocyte leukemia. CDR3s leave out the opening cysteine and the closing phenylalanine or tryptophan.

v_gene	CDR3aa
TRBV5-1	ASSLGPRDEKLF
TRBV9	ASSLTPRGTEAF
TRBV5-6	ASSDRGPNEKLF
TRBV10-2	ASMGGDQETQY
TRBV30	AWSRQEGAEAF
TRBV19	ATLGGPLAFANTGELF
TRBV29-1	SVEKGVQDYGYT
TRBV5-1	ASSFMGVGTEAF
TRBV7-6	ASSLAHSSYNEQF
TRBV5-4	ASSSGMDTGELF
TRBV19	ASSIKSQASQPQH
TRBV27	ASSLRENQPQH
TRBV7-9	ASSSGDRTEAF
TRBV7-2	ASREQGASGNTIY
TRBV9	ASSGGNTQETQY
TRBV4-1	ASSQVDMGFADTQY
TRBV2	ASSRYPGQGSLESKGEQF
TRBV13	ASSLSWRGSPNSPLH
TRBV4-2	ASSRAGPGGNTGELF
TRBV2	ASRRSGTENQPQH
TRBV25-1	ASKGTSPADTQY
TRBV2	ASTLGTSGGRTDTQY
TRBV14	ASSPGQNLYGYT
TRBV18	ASSPPIRASPSGGELF
TRBV25-1	ASSARGRTEAF
TRBV25-1	ASSETGLYEKLF
TRBV6-5	ASSYSFGANYGYT
TRBV19	ASSRANRPNSPLH
TRBV19	ASSNPGHTTNEKLF
TRBV4-1	ASSHPVGRHSTNEKLF
TRBV7-9	ASSLVLYRDQDYKQY
TRBV12-5	ASGSGSETQY
TRBV29-1	SVEGDSDTTNEKLF
TRBV5-4	ASSPDRGDQPQH
TRBV7-9	ASSLASSYNEQF
TRBV7-6	ASSLVQGESEAF
TRBV2	ASREQGNTEAF
TRBV4-1	ASSQVDIETQY
TRBV5-1	ASSQDRRYYEQY
TRBV4-2	ASSQPPSQGTEAF
TRBV5-6	ASSLFQGVVTEAF
TRBV20-1	SVPSGQTQY
TRBV7-2	ASSYQGATEAF
TRBV18	ASSPPDGTEAF
TRBV19	ASSIQGATGELF
TRBV7-8	ASSRGAVTEAF
TRBV2	ASSQLAGVRNEQF
TRBV19	ASSGLSGGGGSTEAF
TRBV6-6	ASSYGTEQETQY
TRBV12-5	ASGRLLAGGPVTGELF
TRBV6-4	ATASGRSAGELF